The present T cell receptor beta chain was sequenced within a study of blood T cells in healthy people across ages (dated by TCRdb to about 2015). Background for the entire study: In model experiments, template switching captured about one uniquely barcoded TCR beta cDNA molecule for every two T cells. Donors were grouped into four age groups: young (average approximately 15 years), middle-aged (over 35), aged (about 59) and long-lived (about 82). Donors of different ages were randomly distributed across sequencing lanes to avoid experimental bias. Using the same blood draw, the study looked at two additional independent replicas of 1 million unique cDNA reads for two donors, one aged 18 to 30 and the other aged 80 or older. The study measured age-related changes in TCR beta repertoire diversity using deep sequencing normalized with unique cDNA molecular identifiers.

Overall study results and their limits: Estimates of total diversity based on one million sequenced T cells were regarded as lower bounds and as underestimates. Conclusive comparison of naive and antigen-experienced compartments was prevented by the profiling of bulk unsorted PBMCs. The CMV infection status of donors was not known, potentially confounding age-related changes in expanded clonotypes. Observed TCR beta diversity correlated strongly with the percentage of naive T cells measured by flow cytometry. As age increased, observed TCR beta diversity per million T cells dropped in a roughly linear way, and a significant reduction was already evident by age around 41. Compared with the aged group, more naive CD4+ T cells, fewer expanded clones and increased TCR diversity were shown by the long-lived group, suggesting age selection.

Donors were around 37 systemically healthy Caucasian individuals from Russia aged roughly 6 to 95 years. Ten milliliters of peripheral blood were drawn from each donor into EDTA-treated Vacutainer tubes. PBMCs were isolated by Ficoll-Paque density-gradient centrifugation, with at least 6 million obtained per sample. Total RNA was extracted from PBMCs with Trizol reagent, with at least 5.5 micrograms obtained per sample. For every donor, flow cytometry on a PBMC aliquot measured the percentage of naive CD45RAhigh/CD27high T cells. This clonotype has only one observation. Its specific antigen is unknown. No base qualities exist here, and no much larger clone lies one base off it. Deletion took 3 bases off V and 2 bases off J, with a span of 13 bases between the germline ends. CDR1 and CDR2 are read off the germline V gene as SQVTM and ANQGSEA. The CDR3, cysteine through phenylalanine, is 14 amino acids long. Of the read, only the CDR3 DNA is kept; its 42 bases are in frame from base 1.

The library came from 5' RACE. The reads were generated on an Illumina HiSeq 2500. A second PCR of roughly 6 to 11 cycles was performed with a sample-barcoded 5' primer and a J-beta primer mix. A template-switch 5' adaptor carrying 12 random nucleotides introduced a unique molecular identifier onto each TCR beta cDNA molecule. Each sample yielded at least 2.5 million CDR3-containing paired-end reads. First-strand cDNA synthesis was performed from all RNA using the Mint cDNA synthesis kit, with priming by a TRBC-specific oligonucleotide. After uracil-DNA glycosylase treatment, a first 18-cycle PCR used universal primers M1SS and BC2_uni_R on all cDNA. Turning to the authors' computational methods: Normalization of each sample was performed by random selection of 1 million high-quality reads, each carrying a distinct molecular identifier. Reads with shared molecular identifiers were discarded instead of being binned into consensus sequences. MiTCR, run with a Q25 quality threshold and the strictest error-elimination algorithm, handled CDR3 identification, clonotype clustering and error correction. A nonparametric unseen species model with Euler transformation was used to estimate a lower bound on total TCR beta diversity. The public sequencing data were trimmed at Q25 with fastp and processed into clonotypes with MiXCR by TCRdb, which kept only in-frame beta chains. Rows merge per CDR3 protein into single entries with the most common DNA and genes. TCRdb's processing, not the authors' own work, is the source of the V and J calls. Across this sample there are over 1,500,000 distinct CDR3 sequences, with 49% seen only once. The ten largest clones represent around 2.1% of the sample.

The chain was built from TRBV29-1 and TRBJ1-1; the D gene is perhaps TRBD1, from 6 matching bases. What was sequenced was blood. The sequence was obtained from a woman aged 40-49 years in good health. The nucleotide sequence reads as follows: TGCAGCGTTGATACAGGGACCGCCAACACTGAAGCTTTCTTT. This is translated as CSVDTGTANTEAFF.